Below are 13 T cell receptor beta chains sequenced from a single sample in a study of vaccination effects on CD4 cells after COVID-19. Sequencing in the ViraFEST assay came after antigen-specific CD4+ T cells had been expanded with viral peptide pools, which were used to stimulate PBMC. Once cultured for more than nine days, the cells underwent separation to obtain CD4+ T cells. Participants were given two doses of BNT162b2 or mRNA-1273 vaccine. The protocol was immunoSEQ multiplex PCR, while the TCRdb copy is restricted to in-frame clones and leaves out a portion. The sample shows 29,000 or so clones, under 85% of them seen only once. Their antigen targets remain unknown. The sequences come from CD4+ T cells from PBMCs cultured with HCoV-OC43 spike peptides, collected after COVID-19 vaccination. Subset given: HCoV-OC43 spike overlapping peptide pool stimulation. These receptors were obtained from a human donor who received a COVID-19 vaccine.

The rearrangement joins TRBV9 to TRBJ1-2, with D possibly matching TRBD1 (5 bases). The germline V gene has CDR1 SGDLS and CDR2 YYNGEE. The CDR3 sequence is 12 residues long. V was pared by 4 bases and J by 8 bases, with 12 bases between. The DNA for the CDR3 is TGTGCCAGCAGCCTAGGGGCGAGCGGCTACACCTTC. It translates to CASSLGASGYTF.

The chain has TRBV29-1 and TRBJ2-1, with 8 bases lining up with TRBD1. Germline values: CDR1 SQVTM, CDR2 ANQGSEA. This CDR3 spans 12 amino acids. V shed 3 bases and J 5 bases; nucleotides not matched to a gene: 0. DNA of the CDR3: TGCAGCGTTGAGGGACAGGACAATGAGCAGTTCTTC. This translates into CSVEGQDNEQFF.

The V gene is TRBV19, the J gene TRBJ2-3, with 8 bases lining up with TRBD1. Germline V gives CDR1 LNHDA, CDR2 SQIVND (reference sequence). The ends lost 6 bases at V and 1 base at J; junction bases unmatched: 3. This CDR3 region has 14 residues. The CDR3 protein is CASRGQGGTDTQYF. The CDR3 bases are TGTGCCAGTAGAGGACAGGGTGGCACAGATACGCAGTATTTT.

The V gene is TRBV21-1, the J gene TRBJ1-1. TRBV21-1 is a pseudogene locus. This CDR3 has 13 amino acids. Written as DNA, the CDR3 is TGTGCCATCCCTTTTCAGGGAGGTACTGAAGCTTTCTTT. As protein: CAIPFQGGTEAFF.

The rearrangement links TRBV11-2 to TRBJ1-2; the D gene is possibly TRBD1 (5 bases). Trimming cost V 6 bases and J 1 base, with 12 bases left between them. The germline V gene has CDR1 SGHAT and CDR2 FQNNGV. The CDR3 has 14 residues. CDR3 amino acids: CASRLVGGNYGYTF. CDR3 sequence (DNA): TGTGCCAGCAGGCTGGTCGGGGGTAACTATGGCTACACCTTC.

This chain links TRBV10-3 with TRBJ1-2; D is possibly TRBD1 (6 bases). The V gene lost 2 bases and the J gene lost 3 bases, with 7 bases spanning the gap. Germline V gene data show CDR1 as ENHRY and CDR2 as SYGVKD. The CDR3 is 13 amino acids. The CDR3 here is CAISERGDYGYTF. In nucleotides, the CDR3 is TGTGCCATCAGTGAGAGGGGGGACTATGGCTACACCTTC.

A few counts support this clone. The chain is built from TRBV6-5 and TRBJ2-2; D is unclear. Looked up from germline, CDR1 is MNHEY and CDR2 is SVGAGI. The CDR3 spans 16 residues. V was clipped by 0 bases and J by 8 bases, with 16 bases between them. The chain's CDR3 is CASSYSRTRGWGELFF. The CDR3 region has the DNA TGTGCCAGCAGTTACTCGAGGACCCGAGGTTGGGGGGAGCTGTTTTTT.

This clone was observed a single time. This chain links TRBV2 with TRBJ1-1, with TRBD1 identical over 7 bases. V shed 2 bases, J shed 1 base, and the junction held 4 bases outside the gene matches. There are 15 residues in the CDR3. CDR1 is SNHLY, CDR2 FYNNEI, per germline. CDR3 in amino acids: CASSEQGVGNTEAFF. CDR3 nucleotide sequence: TGTGCCAGCAGTGAACAGGGGGTAGGGAACACTGAAGCTTTCTTT.

The J gene is TRBJ2-3, the V gene TRBV5-1; 7 bases map to TRBD1. CDR1 and CDR2 (germline): SGHRS, YFSETQ. The V and J ends lost 3 bases and 2 bases, in that order; junction bases with no gene match: 3. The CDR3 loop spans 14 amino acids. Here the CDR3 reads CASSSGTDTDTQYF. CDR3 bases: TGCGCCAGCAGCTCCGGGACAGACACAGATACGCAGTATTTT.

The chain employs TRBV5-4 and TRBJ2-7, with D uncertain. Germline-derived CDR1 and CDR2 are SGHNT and YYREEE (reference sequence). Trimming shortened V by 1 base and J by 6 bases, and 14 bases separated the two germline ends. The CDR3 length is 14 residues. Here the CDR3 DNA reads TGTGCCAGCAGCTTGCGAACAGTGGCTAGCGAGCAGTACTTC. It translates to CASSLRTVASEQYF.

The chain is built from TRBV5-1 and TRBJ2-5; 7 positions agree with TRBD2. Germline V gene lookup returns CDR1 SGHRS and CDR2 YFSETQ. CDR3 length: 12 amino acids. With V trimmed by 8 bases and J by 4 bases, 5 bases remained unmatched. The CDR3 sequence is CASRTGGETQYF. For the CDR3, the DNA is TGCGCCAGTAGGACGGGGGGAGAGACCCAGTACTTC.

J is TRBJ2-2 and V is TRBV7-8; no firm D call. Trimming pared 3 bases from V and 2 bases from J, leaving 4 bases between. This CDR3 contains 13 residues. Germline V CDR1 and CDR2: SGHVS, FQNEAQ. The CDR3 loop is CASSLGNTGELFF. CDR3 nucleotide sequence: TGTGCCAGCAGCTTGGGTAACACCGGGGAGCTGTTTTTT.

This sequence joins TRBV10-2 and TRBJ2-5; D is possibly TRBD1 or TRBD2 (5 bases each). The CDR3 extends over 13 amino acids. V was pared by 5 bases and J by 3 bases, with 10 bases between. Germline CDR1 WSHSY, CDR2 SAAADI. This chain's CDR3 is CASSHGAEETQYF. Written as DNA, the CDR3 is TGCGCCAGCAGTCACGGGGCAGAAGAGACCCAGTACTTC.